These 5 T cell receptor beta chains were sequenced from one sample in a study of OX40 agonist ivuxolimab in advanced cancers. Clones were sequenced by immunoSEQ multiplex PCR, and TCRdb holds only the in-frame ones, with some missing. This table holds under 85,000 clones, roughly nine tenths found once. The sample here was CD4+ or CD8+ T cells sorted from blood, taken in a trial of the OX40 agonist ivuxolimab. All receptors come from an adult with an advanced solid tumor such as melanoma, head and neck, liver or kidney cancer.

The J gene is TRBJ1-1, the V gene TRBV7-8; the D gene is possibly TRBD1 (6 bases). Per germline, CDR1 SGHVS and CDR2 FQNEAQ. V was cut by 5 bases and J by 0 bases, with 13 bases left in between. The CDR3 loop spans 15 amino acids. The CDR3 region has the DNA TGTGCCAGCAGCCCTGGGGGCAGTATGAACACTGAAGCTTTCTTT. Its protein is CASSPGGSMNTEAFF.

V usage is TRBV2 and J usage is TRBJ1-2; 7 nucleotides agree with TRBD1. The CDR3 sequence is 14 residues long. CDR1 and CDR2 (germline): SNHLY, FYNNEI. Germline trimming cut 5 bases from V and 4 bases from J; bases unmatched to any gene: 7. The CDR3 spells CASSQAQGSYGYTF. Written as DNA, the CDR3 is TGTGCCAGCAGTCAGGCACAGGGGAGCTATGGCTACACCTTC.

This rearrangement joins TRBV27 to TRBJ2-1, with D tentatively TRBD2 (6 bases). The germline V gene encodes CDR1 MNHEY and CDR2 SMNVEV (reference sequence). Between the trimmed V and J ends, which lost 5 bases and 0 bases, there was a span of 17 bases. The CDR3 runs 17 residues. The CDR3 sequence is CASSPPSAGSSYNEQFF. As DNA, the CDR3 is TGTGCCAGCAGTCCCCCCAGCGCGGGGAGCTCCTACAATGAGCAGTTCTTC.

The V gene is TRBV5-1, the J gene TRBJ2-3; maybe TRBD2 (7 bases). The V end lost 0 bases, the J end lost 2 bases, and 19 bases lay between the germline ends. This CDR3 has 18 amino acids. In germline, CDR1 is SGHRS, CDR2 YFSETQ. CDR3 coding DNA: TGCGCCAGCAGCTTGGAAATGGTACTACGGGGGGCCACAGATACGCAGTATTTT. It codes for CASSLEMVLRGATDTQYF.

This clone has just one count. This chain uses TRBV30 with TRBJ2-7; D is uncertain. Germline CDR1 reads GTSNPN; CDR2 reads SVGIG (reference sequence). The CDR3 loop spans 12 amino acids. The CDR3 sequence is CAVSLSNYEQYF. Here the CDR3 DNA reads TGTGCTGTTTCCCTTTCGAACTACGAGCAGTACTTC.